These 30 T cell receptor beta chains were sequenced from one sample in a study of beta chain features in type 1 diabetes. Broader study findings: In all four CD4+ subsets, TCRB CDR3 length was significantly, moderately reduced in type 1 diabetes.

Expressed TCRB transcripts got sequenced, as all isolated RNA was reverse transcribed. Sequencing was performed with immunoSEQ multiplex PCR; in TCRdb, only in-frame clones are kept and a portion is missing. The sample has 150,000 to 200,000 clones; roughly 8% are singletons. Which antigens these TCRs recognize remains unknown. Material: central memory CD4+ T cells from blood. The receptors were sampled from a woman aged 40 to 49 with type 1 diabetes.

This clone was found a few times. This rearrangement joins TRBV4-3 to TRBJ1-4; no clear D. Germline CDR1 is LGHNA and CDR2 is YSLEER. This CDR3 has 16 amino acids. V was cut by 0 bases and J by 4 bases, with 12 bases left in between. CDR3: CASSQERREVNEKLFF. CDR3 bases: TGCGCCAGCAGCCAAGAGAGGCGGGAAGTTAATGAAAAACTGTTTTTT.

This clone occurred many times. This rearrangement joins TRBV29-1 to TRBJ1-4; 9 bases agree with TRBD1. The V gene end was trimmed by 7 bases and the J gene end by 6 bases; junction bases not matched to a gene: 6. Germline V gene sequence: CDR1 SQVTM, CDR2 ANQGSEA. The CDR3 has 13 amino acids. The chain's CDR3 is CSGLTGGDEKLFF. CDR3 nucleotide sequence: TGCAGCGGACTGACAGGGGGAGATGAAAAACTGTTTTTT.

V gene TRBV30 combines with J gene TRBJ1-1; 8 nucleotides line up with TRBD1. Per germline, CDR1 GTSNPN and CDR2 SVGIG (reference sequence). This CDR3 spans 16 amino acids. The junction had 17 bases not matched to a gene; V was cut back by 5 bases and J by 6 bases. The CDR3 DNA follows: TGTGCCTGGGGTAGATATGACAGGGGCGAACGCGCTGAAGCTTTCTTT. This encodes CAWGRYDRGERAEAFF.

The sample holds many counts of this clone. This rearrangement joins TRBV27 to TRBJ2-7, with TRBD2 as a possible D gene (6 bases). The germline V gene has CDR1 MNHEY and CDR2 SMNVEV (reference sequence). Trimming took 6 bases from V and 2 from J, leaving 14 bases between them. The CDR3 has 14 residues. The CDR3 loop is CASRGRTPPYEQYF. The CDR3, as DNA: TGTGCCAGCAGGGGGAGGACACCCCCCTACGAGCAGTACTTC.

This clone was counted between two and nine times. CDR3 nucleotide sequence: TGTGCCAGCAGGGCCCTTGGGGGGGCGTCATCCGAGACCCAGTACTTC. It translates to CASRALGGASSETQYF. The genes are TRBV7-2 and TRBJ2-5; D may be TRBD2 (7 bases). The CDR3 sequence is 16 residues long. CDR1 and CDR2 from the germline V gene are SGHTA and FQGNSA. Trimming removed 6 bases at V and 5 bases at J, with 22 bases between.

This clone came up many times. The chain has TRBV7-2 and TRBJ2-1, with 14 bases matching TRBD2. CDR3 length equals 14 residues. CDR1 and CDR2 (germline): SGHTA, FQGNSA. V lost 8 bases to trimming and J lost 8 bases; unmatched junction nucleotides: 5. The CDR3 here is CASETSGRGYEQFF. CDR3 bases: TGTGCCAGCGAGACTAGCGGGAGGGGGTATGAGCAGTTCTTC. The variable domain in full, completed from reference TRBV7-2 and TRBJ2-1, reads GAGVSQSPSNKVTEKGKDVELRCDPISGHTALYWYRQSLGQGLEFLIYFQGNSAPDKSGLPSDRFSAERTGGSVSTLTIQRTQQEDSAVYLCASETSGRGYEQFFGPGTRLTVL.

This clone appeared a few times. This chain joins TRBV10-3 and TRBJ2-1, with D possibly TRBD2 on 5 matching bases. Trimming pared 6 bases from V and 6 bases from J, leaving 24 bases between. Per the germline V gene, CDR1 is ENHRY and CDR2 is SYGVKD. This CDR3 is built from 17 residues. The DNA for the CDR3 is TGTGCCATCAGCCCCACCGCTGCGCGGGCCGGACCCAATGAGCAGTTCTTC. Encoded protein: CAISPTAARAGPNEQFF.

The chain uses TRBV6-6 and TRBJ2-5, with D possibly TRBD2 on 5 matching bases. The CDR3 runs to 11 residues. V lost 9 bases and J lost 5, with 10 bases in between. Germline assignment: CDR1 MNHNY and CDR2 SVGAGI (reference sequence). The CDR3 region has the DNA TGTGCCAGTTCCCGAGGGGAGACCCAGTACTTC. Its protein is CASSRGETQYF.

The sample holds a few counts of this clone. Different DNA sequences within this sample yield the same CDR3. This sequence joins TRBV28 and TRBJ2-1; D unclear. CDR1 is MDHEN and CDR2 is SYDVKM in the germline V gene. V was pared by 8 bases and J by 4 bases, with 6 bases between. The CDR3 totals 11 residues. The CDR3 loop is CASSGYNEQFF. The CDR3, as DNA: TGTGCCAGCTCCGGTTACAATGAGCAGTTCTTC.

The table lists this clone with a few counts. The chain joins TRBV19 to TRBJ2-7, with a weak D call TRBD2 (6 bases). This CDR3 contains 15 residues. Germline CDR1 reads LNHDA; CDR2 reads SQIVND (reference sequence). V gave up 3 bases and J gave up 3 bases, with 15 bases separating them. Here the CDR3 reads CASSMPGGKSYEQYF. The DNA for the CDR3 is TGTGCCAGTAGTATGCCCGGCGGGAAAAGCTACGAGCAGTACTTC.

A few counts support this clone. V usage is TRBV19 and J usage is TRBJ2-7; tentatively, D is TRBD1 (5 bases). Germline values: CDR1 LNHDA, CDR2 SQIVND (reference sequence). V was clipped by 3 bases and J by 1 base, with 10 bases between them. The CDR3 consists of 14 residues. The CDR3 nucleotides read TGTGCCAGTAGTATCTCGGACACTTCCTACGAGCAGTACTTC. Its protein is CASSISDTSYEQYF. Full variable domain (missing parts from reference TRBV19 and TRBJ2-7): DGGITQSPKYLFRKEGQNVTLSCEQNLNHDAMYWYRQDPGQGLRLIYYSQIVNDFQKGDIAEGYSVSREKKESFPLTVTSAQKNPTAFYLCASSISDTSYEQYFGPGTRLTVT.

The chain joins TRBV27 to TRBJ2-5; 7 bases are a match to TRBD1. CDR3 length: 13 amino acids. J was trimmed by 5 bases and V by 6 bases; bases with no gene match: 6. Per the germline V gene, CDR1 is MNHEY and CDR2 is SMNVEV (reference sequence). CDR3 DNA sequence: TGTGCCAGCAGCCAGGACAGGCAGGAGACCCAGTACTTC. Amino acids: CASSQDRQETQYF.

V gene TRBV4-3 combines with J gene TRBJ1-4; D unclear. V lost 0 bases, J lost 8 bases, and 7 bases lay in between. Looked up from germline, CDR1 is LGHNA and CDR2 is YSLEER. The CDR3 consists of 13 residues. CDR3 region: CASSQDLGEKLFF. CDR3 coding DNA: TGCGCCAGCAGCCAAGATCTGGGCGAAAAACTGTTTTTT.

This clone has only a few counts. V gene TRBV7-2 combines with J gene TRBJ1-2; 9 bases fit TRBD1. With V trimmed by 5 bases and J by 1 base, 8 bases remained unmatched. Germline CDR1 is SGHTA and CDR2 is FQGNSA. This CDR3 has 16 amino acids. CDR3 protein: CASSRATGGFNYGYTF. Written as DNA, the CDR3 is TGTGCCAGCAGCCGCGCGACAGGGGGTTTTAACTATGGCTACACCTTC. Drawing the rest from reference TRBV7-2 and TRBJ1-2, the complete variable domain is GAGVSQSPSNKVTEKGKDVELRCDPISGHTALYWYRQSLGQGLEFLIYFQGNSAPDKSGLPSDRFSAERTGGSVSTLTIQRTQQEDSAVYLCASSRATGGFNYGYTFGSGTRLTVV.

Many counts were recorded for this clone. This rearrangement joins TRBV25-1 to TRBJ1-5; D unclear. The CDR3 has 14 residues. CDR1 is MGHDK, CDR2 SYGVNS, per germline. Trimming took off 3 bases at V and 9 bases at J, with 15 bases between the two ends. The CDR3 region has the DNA TGTGCCAGCAGTGATACACGAGTCGGCGGGCCCCAGCATTTT. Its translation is CASSDTRVGGPQHF.

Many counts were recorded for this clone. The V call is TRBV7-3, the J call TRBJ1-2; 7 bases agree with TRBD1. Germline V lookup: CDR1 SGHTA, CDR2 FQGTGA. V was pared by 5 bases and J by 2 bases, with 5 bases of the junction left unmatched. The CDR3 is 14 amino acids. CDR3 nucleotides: TGTGCCAGCAGCCCCACGACAGGGAACTATGGCTACACCTTC. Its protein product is CASSPTTGNYGYTF. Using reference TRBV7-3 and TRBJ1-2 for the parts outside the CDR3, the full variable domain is GAGVSQTPSNKVTEKGKYVELRCDPISGHTALYWYRQSLGQGPEFLIYFQGTGAADDSGLPNDRFFAVRPEGSVSTLKIQRTERGDSAVYLCASSPTTGNYGYTFGSGTRLTVV.

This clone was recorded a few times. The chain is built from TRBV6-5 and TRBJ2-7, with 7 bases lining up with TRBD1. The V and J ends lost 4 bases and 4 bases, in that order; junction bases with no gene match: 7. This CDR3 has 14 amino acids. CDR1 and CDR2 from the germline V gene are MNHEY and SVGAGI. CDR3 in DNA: TGTGCCAGCAGTTCCTACAGGGGTAGGTACGAGCAGTACTTC. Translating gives CASSSYRGRYEQYF.

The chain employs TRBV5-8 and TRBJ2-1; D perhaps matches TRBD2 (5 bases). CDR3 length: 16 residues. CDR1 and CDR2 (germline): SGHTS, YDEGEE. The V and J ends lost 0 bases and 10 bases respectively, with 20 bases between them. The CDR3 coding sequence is TGTGCCAGCAGCTTGGGACGGCTAGCTGTGGTAGAGGAGCAGTTCTTC. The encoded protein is CASSLGRLAVVEEQFF. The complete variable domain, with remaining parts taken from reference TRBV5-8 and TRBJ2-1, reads EAGVTQSPTHLIKTRGQQATLRCSPISGHTSVYWYQQALGLGLQFLLWYDEGEERNRGNFPPRFSGRQFPNYSSELNVNALELEDSALYLCASSLGRLAVVEEQFFGPGTRLTVL.

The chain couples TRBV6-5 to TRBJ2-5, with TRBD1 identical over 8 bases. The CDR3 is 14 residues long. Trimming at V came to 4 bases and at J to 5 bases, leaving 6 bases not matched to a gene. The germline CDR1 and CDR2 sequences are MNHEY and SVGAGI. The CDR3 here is CASSSRTGTETQYF. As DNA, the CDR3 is TGTGCCAGCAGTTCCAGGACAGGGACGGAGACCCAGTACTTC.

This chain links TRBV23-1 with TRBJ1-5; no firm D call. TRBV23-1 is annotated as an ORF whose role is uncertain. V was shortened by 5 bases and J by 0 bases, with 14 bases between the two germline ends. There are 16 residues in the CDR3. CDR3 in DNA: TGCGCCAGCAGTGGGCGGGGTGGGTATAGCAATCAGCCCCAGCATTTT. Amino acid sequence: CASSGRGGYSNQPQHF.

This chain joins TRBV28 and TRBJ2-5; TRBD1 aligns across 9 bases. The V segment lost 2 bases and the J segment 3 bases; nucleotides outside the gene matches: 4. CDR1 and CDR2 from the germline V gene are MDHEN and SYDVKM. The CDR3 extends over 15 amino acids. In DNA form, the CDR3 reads TGTGCCAGCAGTTTAATCCGGACAGGGGAAGAGACCCAGTACTTC. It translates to CASSLIRTGEETQYF.

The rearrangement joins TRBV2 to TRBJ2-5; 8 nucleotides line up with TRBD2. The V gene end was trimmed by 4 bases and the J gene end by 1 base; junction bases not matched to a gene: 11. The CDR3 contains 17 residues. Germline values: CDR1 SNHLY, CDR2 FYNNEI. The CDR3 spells CASSGGWLAGSQETQYF. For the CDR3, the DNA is TGTGCCAGCAGTGGAGGCTGGTTAGCGGGGTCCCAAGAGACCCAGTACTTC.

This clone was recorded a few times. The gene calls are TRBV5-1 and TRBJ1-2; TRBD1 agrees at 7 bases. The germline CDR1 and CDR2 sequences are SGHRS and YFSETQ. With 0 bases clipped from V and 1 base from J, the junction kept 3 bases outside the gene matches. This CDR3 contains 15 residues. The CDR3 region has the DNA TGCGCCAGCAGCTTGGACAGGGGCCTTAACTATGGCTACACCTTC. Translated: CASSLDRGLNYGYTF. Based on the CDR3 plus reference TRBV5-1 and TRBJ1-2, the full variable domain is KAGVTQTPRYLIKTRGQQVTLSCSPISGHRSVSWYQQTPGQGLQFLFEYFSETQRNKGNFPGRFSGRQFSNSRSEMNVSTLELGDSALYLCASSLDRGLNYGYTFGSGTRLTVV.

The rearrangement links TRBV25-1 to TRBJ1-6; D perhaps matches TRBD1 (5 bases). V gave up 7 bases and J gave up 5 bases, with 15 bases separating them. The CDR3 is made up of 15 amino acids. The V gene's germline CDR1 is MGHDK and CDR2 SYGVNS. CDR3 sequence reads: CASTKYGADNSPLHF. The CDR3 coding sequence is TGTGCCAGCACAAAATATGGGGCAGATAATTCACCCCTCCACTTT.

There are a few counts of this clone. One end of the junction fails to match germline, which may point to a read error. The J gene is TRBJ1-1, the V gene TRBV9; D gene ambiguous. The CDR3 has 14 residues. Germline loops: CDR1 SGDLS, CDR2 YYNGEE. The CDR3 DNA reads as TGTGCCAGCAGCCCCAGGTTGTTGAAGACTGAAGCTTTCTTT. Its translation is CASSPRLLKTEAFF.

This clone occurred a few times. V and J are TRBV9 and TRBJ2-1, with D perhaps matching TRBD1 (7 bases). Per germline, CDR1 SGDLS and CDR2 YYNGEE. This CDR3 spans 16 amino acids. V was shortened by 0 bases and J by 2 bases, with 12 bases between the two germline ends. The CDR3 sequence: CASSVGGGGPYNEQFF. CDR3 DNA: TGTGCCAGCAGCGTAGGAGGAGGGGGCCCCTACAATGAGCAGTTCTTC.

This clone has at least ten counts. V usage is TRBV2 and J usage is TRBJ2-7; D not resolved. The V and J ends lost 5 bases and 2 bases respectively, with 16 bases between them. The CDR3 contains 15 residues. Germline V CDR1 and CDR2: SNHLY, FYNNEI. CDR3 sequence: CASSPLTGTTYEQYF. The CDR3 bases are TGTGCCAGCAGTCCTTTGACTGGTACAACCTACGAGCAGTACTTC.

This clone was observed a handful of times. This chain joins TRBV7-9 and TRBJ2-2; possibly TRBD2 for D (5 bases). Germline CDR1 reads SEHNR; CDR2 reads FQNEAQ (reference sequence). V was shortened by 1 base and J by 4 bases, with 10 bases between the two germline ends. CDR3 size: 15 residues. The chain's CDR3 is CASSLVLAITGELFF. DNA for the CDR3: TGTGCCAGCAGCTTAGTCCTAGCTATCACCGGGGAGCTGTTTTTT.

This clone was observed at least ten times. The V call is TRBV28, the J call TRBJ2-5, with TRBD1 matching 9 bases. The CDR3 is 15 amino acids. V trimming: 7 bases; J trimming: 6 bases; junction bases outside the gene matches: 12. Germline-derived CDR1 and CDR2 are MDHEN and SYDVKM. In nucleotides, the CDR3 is TGTGCCAGCACCCTGGACAGGGGAGGTTGGCAGACCCAGTACTTC. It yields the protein CASTLDRGGWQTQYF.

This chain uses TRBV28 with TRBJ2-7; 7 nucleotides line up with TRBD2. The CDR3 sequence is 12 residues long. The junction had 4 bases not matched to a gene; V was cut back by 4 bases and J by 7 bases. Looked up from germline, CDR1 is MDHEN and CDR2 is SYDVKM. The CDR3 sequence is CASSSPGGEQYF. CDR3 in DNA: TGTGCCAGCAGTTCCCCGGGGGGAGAGCAGTACTTC.